One sample yielded the 3 T cell receptor beta chains listed below, sequenced in a study of blood T cells in healthy people across ages. Alongside a J-beta primer mix, a sample-barcoded 5' primer served in a second PCR lasting roughly 6 to 12 cycles. TCRdb re-derived calls from the 5' RACE reads in MiXCR, one entry per CDR3 protein. The sample consists of 1.5 million to 2 million distinct CDR3 sequences, roughly 50% of them appearing once. Sequenced: blood. The origin of the receptors is a woman aged 40 to 50 in good health.

This clonotype occurred a few times. The J gene is TRBJ2-3, the V gene TRBV20-1; D may be TRBD1 or TRBD2 (5 bases each). Trimming took 5 bases from V and 3 from J, leaving 18 bases between them. In germline, CDR1 is DFQATT, CDR2 SNEGSKA (reference sequence). CDR3 length: 15 amino acids. The CDR3 protein is CSASKPGPRTDTQYF. CDR3 DNA sequence: TGCAGTGCTTCGAAACCGGGACCGCGGACAGATACGCAGTATTTT.

This clonotype was counted a few times. The chain links TRBV15 to TRBJ2-7, with TRBD2 identical over 7 bases. CDR1 is LNHNV, CDR2 YYDKDF, per germline (reference sequence). This CDR3 is built from 14 residues. V trimming: 3 bases; J trimming: 1 base; junction bases outside the gene matches: 3. DNA for the CDR3: TGTGCCACCAGCAGCTCCGGGAGGTCCTACGAGCAGTACTTC. Protein: CATSSSGRSYEQYF.

The V gene is TRBV5-1, the J gene TRBJ2-5; no definite D call. This CDR3 is 14 amino acids long. The germline V gene has CDR1 SGHRS and CDR2 YFSETQ. Deletions cut 4 bases from V and 2 bases from J, with 12 bases between. The CDR3 DNA follows: TGCGCCAGCAGCCCGTGGACGTTTCAAGAGACCCAGTACTTC. It is translated as CASSPWTFQETQYF.